The 27 T cell receptor beta chains presented below share a single source sample, sequenced in a study of blood T cell repertoires in COVID-19. Sequencing was performed with immunoSEQ multiplex PCR; in TCRdb, only in-frame clones are kept and a portion is missing. This table has 65,000 to 75,000 clones, around 86% appearing once. Specimen: peripheral blood. The origin of the receptors is a woman older than 75 with active or convalescent COVID-19.

The CDR3 DNA follows: TGTGCCAGCAGCTTGCAGGGGGGGAACACTGAAGCTTTCTTT. Translating gives CASSLQGGNTEAFF. The chain couples TRBV5-5 to TRBJ1-1, with 7 bases identical to TRBD1. Per the germline V gene, CDR1 is SGHKS and CDR2 is YYEKEE (reference sequence). V shed 1 base and J 1 base; nucleotides not matched to a gene: 1. This CDR3 spans 14 amino acids.

This chain's CDR3 is CASSVTGGNNSPLHF. The DNA of the CDR3 is TGTGCCAGCAGCGTCACGGGTGGCAATAATTCACCCCTCCACTTT. The chain couples TRBV9 to TRBJ1-6; no clear D gene. Between the trimmed V and J ends, which lost 2 bases and 5 bases, there was a span of 11 bases. CDR1 and CDR2 (germline): SGDLS, YYNGEE. The CDR3 sequence is 15 residues long.

The rearrangement joins TRBV28 to TRBJ1-5; 12 bases map to TRBD1. Germline loops: CDR1 MDHEN, CDR2 SYDVKM. There are 16 residues in the CDR3. After removal of 7 bases from V and 9 bases from J, the junction contained 13 bases not matched to a gene. The CDR3: CASNSPGQGAGGPQHF. Here the CDR3 DNA reads TGTGCCAGCAACTCTCCGGGACAGGGGGCCGGTGGGCCCCAGCATTTT. Full variable domain (rest looked up from reference TRBV28 and TRBJ1-5): DVKVTQSSRYLVKRTGEKVFLECVQDMDHENMFWYRQDPGLGLRLIYFSYDVKMKEKGDIPEGYSVSREKKERFSLILESASTNQTSMYLCASNSPGQGAGGPQHFGDGTRLSIL.

This clone was seen more than once but under ten times. The chain links TRBV5-6 to TRBJ1-6; TRBD1 matches at 8 bases. V lost 2 bases, J lost 9 bases, and 10 bases stayed unmatched. Per germline, CDR1 SGHDT and CDR2 YYEEEE. The CDR3 has 16 amino acids. The CDR3 nucleotides read TGTGCCAGCAGCTTAAACGGACAGGGTGTTGGTTCACCCCTCCACTTT. Its protein product is CASSLNGQGVGSPLHF.

The chain carries TRBV10-3 and TRBJ2-3; 10 bases are shared with TRBD2. In germline, CDR1 is ENHRY, CDR2 SYGVKD. The CDR3 is made up of 14 amino acids. V dropped 8 bases and J dropped 2; count of bases not matched to a gene: 4. The DNA for the CDR3 is TGTGCCATCGAAGCGGGGGGGTTCACAGATACGCAGTATTTT. Protein product: CAIEAGGFTDTQYF.

V usage is TRBV19 and J usage is TRBJ2-1, with D unresolved. Per the germline V gene, CDR1 is LNHDA and CDR2 is SQIVND (reference sequence). V was shortened by 10 bases and J by 0 bases, with 13 bases between the two germline ends. The CDR3 runs 14 residues. CDR3 coding DNA: TGTGCCACGAGTATAGCACTCTCCTACAATGAGCAGTTCTTC. Translation gives CATSIALSYNEQFF.

The V gene is TRBV25-1, the J gene TRBJ2-5; the match to TRBD1 covers 9 bases. Unmatched junction bases numbered 8, after V lost 4 bases and J lost 5 bases. The germline V gene encodes CDR1 MGHDK and CDR2 SYGVNS. The CDR3 is 15 amino acids. The CDR3 is CASSGNRGLVETQYF. The CDR3 DNA reads as TGTGCCAGCAGTGGTAACAGGGGGCTAGTGGAGACCCAGTACTTC.

The V gene is TRBV30, the J gene TRBJ2-7; the match to TRBD1 covers 7 bases. Germline V CDR1 and CDR2: GTSNPN, SVGIG (reference sequence). V lost 3 bases, J lost 3 bases, and 5 bases stayed unmatched. There are 13 residues in the CDR3. CDR3 nucleotides: TGTGCCTGGAGCCCCGGGACAGTCTACGAGCAGTACTTC. Its translation: CAWSPGTVYEQYF.

The rearrangement uses TRBV4-1 and TRBJ2-2, with 7 bases that match TRBD1. Germline-derived CDR1 and CDR2 are MGHRA and YSYEKL. The CDR3 loop spans 16 amino acids. Unmatched junction bases numbered 3, after V lost 0 bases and J lost 2 bases. The CDR3 protein is CASSQDGQANTGELFF. For the CDR3, the DNA is TGCGCCAGCAGCCAAGATGGACAGGCCAACACCGGGGAGCTGTTTTTT.

This rearrangement joins TRBV2 to TRBJ1-3; 8 positions match TRBD1. Germline V gene lookup returns CDR1 SNHLY and CDR2 FYNNEI. This CDR3 is 15 amino acids long. V was clipped by 4 bases and J by 1 base; unmatched bases: 3. The CDR3 region has the DNA TGTGCCAGCAGTGGACAGGGGCTTTCTGGAAACACCATATATTTT. Encoded protein: CASSGQGLSGNTIYF.

The genes are TRBV4-3 and TRBJ1-1, with a tentative D call TRBD1 (6 bases). Trimming took off 1 base at V and 5 bases at J, with 11 bases between the two ends. CDR1 and CDR2 (germline): LGHNA, YSLEER. The CDR3 has 14 amino acids. The CDR3 region is CASSQGQGWTEAFF. As DNA, the CDR3 is TGCGCCAGCAGCCAAGGGCAGGGGTGGACTGAAGCTTTCTTT.

The V gene is TRBV10-3, the J gene TRBJ1-5, with 11 bases that match TRBD1. Looked up from germline, CDR1 is ENHRY and CDR2 is SYGVKD. The CDR3 runs 14 residues. V trimming: 6 bases; J trimming: 7 bases; junction bases outside the gene matches: 5. CDR3 amino acids: CAISAGQGAQPQHF. The CDR3, as DNA: TGTGCCATCAGCGCAGGACAGGGGGCACAGCCCCAGCATTTT.

The chain links TRBV19 to TRBJ2-1; TRBD1 matches 11 bases. Germline CDR1 is LNHDA and CDR2 is SQIVND (reference sequence). The CDR3 has 16 amino acids. V trimming: 9 bases; J trimming: 8 bases; junction bases outside the gene matches: 15. Here the CDR3 DNA reads TGTGCCAGCGATCTGGGGAGGGACAGGGGGATCGATGAGCAGTTCTTC. As protein: CASDLGRDRGIDEQFF.

The chain carries TRBV6-6 and TRBJ2-2; possible D gene TRBD1, 6 bases. CDR3 length: 12 amino acids. Looked up from germline, CDR1 is MNHNY and CDR2 is SVGAGI (reference sequence). V was clipped by 6 bases and J by 5 bases, with 7 bases between them. CDR3 in DNA: TGTGCCAGCAGCGGACAGACCGGGGAGCTGTTTTTT. Amino acids: CASSGQTGELFF.

This clone was observed a few times. This chain's CDR3 is CASSARQGGHEQYF. The DNA of the CDR3 is TGTGCCAGCAGCGCAAGACAGGGGGGTCATGAGCAGTACTTC. The V call is TRBV9, the J call TRBJ2-7, with TRBD1 identical over 9 bases. CDR3 length: 14 residues. The germline V gene encodes CDR1 SGDLS and CDR2 YYNGEE. Trimming cost V 3 bases and J 7 bases; bases outside gene matches: 8. Full variable domain (rest looked up from reference TRBV9 and TRBJ2-7): DSGVTQTPKHLITATGQRVTLRCSPRSGDLSVYWYQQSLDQGLQFLIQYYNGEERAKGNILERFSAQQFPDLHSELNLSSLELGDSALYFCASSARQGGHEQYFGPGTRLTVT.

This chain links TRBV2 with TRBJ2-7, with 7 positions matching TRBD1. The ends lost 5 bases at V and 6 bases at J; junction bases unmatched: 4. The CDR3 is made up of 12 amino acids. Germline V gene data show CDR1 as SNHLY and CDR2 as FYNNEI. Here the CDR3 reads CASSRQGREQYF. The CDR3 coding sequence is TGTGCCAGCAGTCGACAGGGACGCGAGCAGTACTTC.

This sequence joins TRBV10-3 and TRBJ1-4; no firm D call. Germline-derived CDR1 and CDR2 are ENHRY and SYGVKD. V was shortened by 6 bases and J by 0 bases, with 5 bases between the two germline ends. The CDR3 sequence is 13 residues long. The CDR3 DNA reads TGTGCCATCAGCGGTGCAACTAATGAAAAACTGTTTTTT. It yields the protein CAISGATNEKLFF.

This rearrangement joins TRBV9 to TRBJ2-3, with 9 bases that match TRBD2. The ends lost 0 bases at V and 9 bases at J; junction bases unmatched: 5. Germline-derived CDR1 and CDR2 are SGDLS and YYNGEE. There are 14 residues in the CDR3. The CDR3 bases are TGTGCCAGCAGCGTAGCGGCGGGGGGGCGGACGCAGTATTTT. Translation gives CASSVAAGGRTQYF.

The J gene is TRBJ2-2, the V gene TRBV4-2; D possibly corresponds to TRBD2 (6 bases). This CDR3 contains 16 residues. In germline, CDR1 is LGHNA, CDR2 YNFKEQ. The V gene lost 1 base and the J gene lost 4 bases, with 13 bases spanning the gap. CDR3 in amino acids: CASSQGPGTATGELFF. The CDR3 DNA is TGTGCCAGCAGCCAAGGGCCGGGGACTGCCACCGGGGAGCTGTTTTTT.

V and J are TRBV5-4 and TRBJ2-3, with a tentative D call TRBD2 (6 bases). The CDR3 is 16 residues long. The V and J ends lost 3 bases and 0 bases respectively, with 14 bases between them. The V gene's germline CDR1 is SGHNT and CDR2 YYREEE (reference sequence). The CDR3 coding sequence is TGTGCCAGCAGCTCCCCTCTACGGGGGAGCACAGATACGCAGTATTTT. Translated, it gives CASSSPLRGSTDTQYF.

On this clone: At one end the junction does not follow the germline gene, possibly because of a read error. The chain links TRBV4-3 to TRBJ1-2; D remains unclear. CDR3 length equals 14 residues. CDR1 is LGHNA and CDR2 is YSLEER in the germline V gene. The CDR3 region is CASSQDEESASTAF. The CDR3 DNA sequence: TGCGCCAGCAGCCAAGATGAGGAGAGTGCGTCCACTGCCTTC.

This chain uses TRBV2 with TRBJ1-2, with 7 nucleotides matching TRBD1. The trim removed 0 bases at V and 3 bases at J, leaving 10 bases unmatched. CDR1 SNHLY and CDR2 FYNNEI come from the germline V gene. The CDR3 length is 17 residues. The CDR3 here is CASSEAQGGIPYYGYTF. The CDR3 DNA reads as TGTGCCAGCAGTGAAGCCCAGGGGGGCATTCCATACTATGGCTACACCTTC. Looking up the rest from reference TRBV2 and TRBJ1-2 gives the full variable domain: EPEVTQTPSHQVTQMGQEVILRCVPISNHLYFYWYRQILGQKVEFLVSFYNNEISEKSEIFDDQFSVERPDGSNFTLKIRSTKLEDSAMYFCASSEAQGGIPYYGYTFGSGTRLTVV.

The chain combines TRBV7-9 with TRBJ1-5, with 7 nucleotides matching TRBD1. The CDR3 sequence is 15 residues long. CDR1 SEHNR and CDR2 FQNEAQ come from the germline V gene (reference sequence). Losses at the gene ends were 5 bases for V and 4 bases for J; bases not matched to a gene: 8. CDR3 sequence (DNA): TGTGCCAGCAGCCCCACGACAGGGCCAAATCAGCCCCAGCATTTT. This sequence encodes CASSPTTGPNQPQHF.

The rearrangement joins TRBV30 to TRBJ2-2, with no clear D. Germline CDR1 reads GTSNPN; CDR2 reads SVGIG (reference sequence). CDR3 size: 13 residues. The ends were cut back, 0 bases at V and 6 bases at J, with 8 bases in the middle. CDR3 loop: CAWSVLSPGELFF. In DNA, the CDR3 is TGTGCCTGGAGTGTACTATCTCCCGGGGAGCTGTTTTTT. The whole variable domain, filled in from reference TRBV30 and TRBJ2-2, reads SQTIHQWPATLVQPVGSPLSLECTVEGTSNPNLYWYRQAAGRGLQLLFYSVGIGQISSEVPQNLSASRPQDRQFILSSKKLLLSDSGFYLCAWSVLSPGELFFGEGSRLTVL.

This chain uses TRBV7-2 with TRBJ2-1; 12 bases are shared with TRBD2. The germline CDR1 and CDR2 sequences are SGHTA and FQGNSA. CDR3 length: 16 residues. Trimming cost V 4 bases and J 5 bases; bases outside gene matches: 6. CDR3 sequence (DNA): TGTGCCAGCAGCTCTCTAGCGGGGGGGTGGGACAATGAGCAGTTCTTC. Translating it yields CASSSLAGGWDNEQFF.

The table lists this clone with a count of one. The chain joins TRBV7-2 to TRBJ1-4; D gene uncertain. V was shortened by 0 bases and J by 7 bases, with 12 bases between the two germline ends. Germline CDR1 SGHTA, CDR2 FQGNSA. The length of the CDR3 is 15 residues. Here the CDR3 DNA reads TGTGCCAGCAGCTTAGCGGCGGCAGAAATTGAAAAACTGTTTTTT. Translated: CASSLAAAEIEKLFF.

This rearrangement joins TRBV6-2 or TRBV6-3 to TRBJ1-3; tentative D call: TRBD1 (6 bases). CDR3 length: 17 amino acids. V was trimmed by 0 bases and J by 8 bases, leaving 20 bases between them. Germline lookup yields CDR1 MNHEY and CDR2 SVGEGT. Here the CDR3 reads CASSYSSPRGVVDTIYF. The CDR3 DNA is TGTGCCAGCAGTTACTCCTCTCCCAGGGGAGTCGTGGACACCATATATTTT.